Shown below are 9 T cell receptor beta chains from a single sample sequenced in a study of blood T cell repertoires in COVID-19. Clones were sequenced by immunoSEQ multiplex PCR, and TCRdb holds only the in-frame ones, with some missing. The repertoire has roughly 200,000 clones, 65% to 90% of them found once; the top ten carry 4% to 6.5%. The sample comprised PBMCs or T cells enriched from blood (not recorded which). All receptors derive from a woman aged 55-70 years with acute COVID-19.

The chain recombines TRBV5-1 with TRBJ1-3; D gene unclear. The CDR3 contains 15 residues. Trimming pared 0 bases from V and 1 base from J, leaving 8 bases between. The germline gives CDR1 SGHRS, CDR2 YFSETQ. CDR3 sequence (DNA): TGCGCCAGCAGCTTGGATAACGGGTCTGGAAACACCATATATTTT. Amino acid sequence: CASSLDNGSGNTIYF. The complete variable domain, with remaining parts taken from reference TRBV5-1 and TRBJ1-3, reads KAGVTQTPRYLIKTRGQQVTLSCSPISGHRSVSWYQQTPGQGLQFLFEYFSETQRNKGNFPGRFSGRQFSNSRSEMNVSTLELGDSALYLCASSLDNGSGNTIYFGEGSWLTVV.

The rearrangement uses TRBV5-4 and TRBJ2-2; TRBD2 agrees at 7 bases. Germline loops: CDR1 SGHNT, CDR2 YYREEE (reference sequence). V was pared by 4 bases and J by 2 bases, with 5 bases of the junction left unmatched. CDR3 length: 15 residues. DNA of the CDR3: TGTGCCAGCAGCGGGGGAGGGGATAACACCGGGGAGCTGTTTTTT. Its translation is CASSGGGDNTGELFF.

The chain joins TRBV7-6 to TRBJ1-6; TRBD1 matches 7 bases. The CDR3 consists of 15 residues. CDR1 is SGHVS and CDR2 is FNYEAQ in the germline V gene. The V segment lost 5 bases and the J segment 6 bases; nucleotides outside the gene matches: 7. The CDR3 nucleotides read TGTGCCAGCAGCGCCATACAGGGGTCTAATTCACCCCTCCACTTT. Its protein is CASSAIQGSNSPLHF. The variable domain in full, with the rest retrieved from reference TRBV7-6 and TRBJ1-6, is GAGVSQSPRYKVTKRGQDVALRCDPISGHVSLYWYRQALGQGPEFLTYFNYEAQQDKSGLPNDRFSAERPEGSISTLTIQRTEQRDSAMYRCASSAIQGSNSPLHFGNGTRLTVT.

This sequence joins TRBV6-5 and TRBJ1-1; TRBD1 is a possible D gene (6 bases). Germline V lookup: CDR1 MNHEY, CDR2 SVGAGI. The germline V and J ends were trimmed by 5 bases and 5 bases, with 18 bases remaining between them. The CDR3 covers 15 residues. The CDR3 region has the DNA TGTGCCAGCAGTCCCCGGGACACCTGGGGGACTGAAGCTTTCTTT. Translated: CASSPRDTWGTEAFF.

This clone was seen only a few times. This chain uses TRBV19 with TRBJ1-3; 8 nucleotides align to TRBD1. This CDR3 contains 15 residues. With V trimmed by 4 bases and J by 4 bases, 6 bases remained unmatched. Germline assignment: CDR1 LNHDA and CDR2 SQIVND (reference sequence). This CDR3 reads CASSTDRVSGNTIYF. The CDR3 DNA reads TGTGCCAGTAGTACGGACAGGGTTTCGGGAAACACCATATATTTT.

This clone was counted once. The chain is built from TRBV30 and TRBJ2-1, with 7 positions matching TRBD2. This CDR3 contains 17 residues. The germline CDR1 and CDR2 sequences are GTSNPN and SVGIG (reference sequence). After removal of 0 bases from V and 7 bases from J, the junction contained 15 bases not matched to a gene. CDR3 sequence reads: CAWSVRRTGGRGNEQFF. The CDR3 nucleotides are TGTGCCTGGAGTGTACGACGGACGGGAGGACGGGGAAATGAGCAGTTCTTC.

The CDR3, as DNA: TGTGCCAGCAGCTCCAGCGGGGGGGCGAAAACCCAGTACTTC. Protein product: CASSSSGGAKTQYF. The chain links TRBV7-2 to TRBJ2-5; 10 bases line up with TRBD2. After removal of 4 bases from V and 8 bases from J, the junction contained 7 bases not matched to a gene. CDR3 length: 14 amino acids. Germline CDR1 is SGHTA and CDR2 is FQGNSA. The variable domain in full, with the rest retrieved from reference TRBV7-2 and TRBJ2-5, is GAGVSQSPSNKVTEKGKDVELRCDPISGHTALYWYRQSLGQGLEFLIYFQGNSAPDKSGLPSDRFSAERTGGSVSTLTIQRTQQEDSAVYLCASSSSGGAKTQYFGPGTRLLVL.

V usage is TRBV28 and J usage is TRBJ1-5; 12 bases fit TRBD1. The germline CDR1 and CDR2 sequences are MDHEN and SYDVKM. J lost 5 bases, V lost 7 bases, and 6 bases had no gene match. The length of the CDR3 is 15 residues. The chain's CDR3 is CASTIRDRGHQPQHF. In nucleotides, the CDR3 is TGTGCCAGCACAATCCGGGACAGGGGGCATCAGCCCCAGCATTTT.

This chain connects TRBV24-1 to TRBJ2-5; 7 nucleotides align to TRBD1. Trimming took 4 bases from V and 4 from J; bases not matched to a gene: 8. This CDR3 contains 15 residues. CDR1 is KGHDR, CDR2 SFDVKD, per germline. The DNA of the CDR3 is TGTGCCACCAGTGACCCGACAGGGTGGAGAGAGACCCAGTACTTC. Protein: CATSDPTGWRETQYF.